This T cell receptor (beta chain) was documented in a study of tumor and adjacent non-tumor tissue in lung cancer. The wider study: Patients comprised about a dozen adenocarcinoma, a couple of squamous cell carcinoma and 1 small cell lung cancer. Patients were aged about 30 to 76, nine to eleven men and 4 to 6 women, stage I to III.

TCRbeta libraries were built with three rounds of nested PCR, modified from ARM-PCR. TCRdb recomputed calls from the multiplex PCR reads with MiXCR, one row per CDR3 protein. Here the sample spans 50,000 or so distinct CDR3 sequences, 60% to 80% being singletons. The template was RNA from unsorted bulk tissue. This non-tumor lung sample came from over 3 cm beyond the tumor edge. As for this clonotype: Its antigen is not known. The junction shows a germline mismatch at one end, possibly a read error.

Overall study results and limits: Significantly higher TCR diversity was found in tumor than normal lung. Tumor repertoires had a smaller top 100 clone share than normal lung.

The CDR3 loop spans 11 amino acids. CDR1 is MNHEY, CDR2 SVGEGT, per germline. The chain couples TRBV6-2 or TRBV6-3 to TRBJ1-6; D call uncertain. This TCR came from a woman aged 60-70 years with non-small cell lung cancer. The sequencing input was distant non-tumor lung tissue. The CDR3 DNA follows: TGTGCCAACAGTGGGAATTCACCCCCCCAGTTT. It translates to CANSGNSPPQF.